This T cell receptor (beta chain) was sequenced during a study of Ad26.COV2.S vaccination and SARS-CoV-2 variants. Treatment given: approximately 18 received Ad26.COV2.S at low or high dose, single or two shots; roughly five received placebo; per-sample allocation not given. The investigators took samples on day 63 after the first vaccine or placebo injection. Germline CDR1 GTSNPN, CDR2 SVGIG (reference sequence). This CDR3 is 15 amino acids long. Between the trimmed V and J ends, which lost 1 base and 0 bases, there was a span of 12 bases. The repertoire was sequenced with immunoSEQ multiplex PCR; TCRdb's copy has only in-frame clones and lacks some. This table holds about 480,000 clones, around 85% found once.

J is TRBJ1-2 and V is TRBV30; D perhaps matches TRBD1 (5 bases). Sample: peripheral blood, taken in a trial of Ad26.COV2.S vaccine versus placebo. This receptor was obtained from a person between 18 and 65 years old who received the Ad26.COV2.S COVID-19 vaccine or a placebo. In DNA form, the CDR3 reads TGTGCCTGGAGTGCGACCCTACAGGCTAACTATGGCTACACCTTC. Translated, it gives CAWSATLQANYGYTF.